This T cell receptor (beta chain) derives from a study of blood T cell repertoires in COVID-19. Study as a whole: Acute and convalescent COVID-19 specimens originated in the United States, Italy and Spain. PBMCs, B-cell-depleted T cells, or T cells were the source of the cDNA or gDNA that made up the material.

As handled by the study authors: Estimated nucleated cell counts came from reference gene primer amplification. Repertoires were generated with immunoSEQ multiplex PCR, while TCRdb's copy carries only in-frame clones and drops some. For V, J and clone size, that table is used; D and trimming come from the DNA. The table shows some 280,000 clones, with approximately 90% occurring only once. Per the germline V gene, CDR1 is SGHRS and CDR2 is YFSETQ. V was pared by 4 bases and J by 4 bases, with 8 bases between. This CDR3 has 13 residues. The TCR sequence derives from a woman aged 55-69 years with acute or convalescent COVID-19. This chain links TRBV5-1 with TRBJ2-2; D remains unclear. The sequencing sample was made of peripheral blood. In DNA form, the CDR3 reads TGCGCCAGCAGCCGTGGCGGCACCGGGGAGCTGTTTTTT. Its protein product is CASSRGGTGELFF.